Listed here is a single T cell receptor beta chain. Its antigen remains unknown. From germline, CDR1 is SQVTM and CDR2 ANQGSEA. The length of the CDR3 is 13 residues. V shed 4 bases and J 11 bases; nucleotides not matched to a gene: 10. Vbeta (60) and Jbeta (13) primers were used in the PCR. Sequenced by immunoSEQ multiplex PCR; TCRdb stores in-frame clones only, minus some. The table lists 35,000 to 45,000 clones, 51% of them singletons, with 5% to 6.5% in the top ten. This specimen belongs to a study of cytomegalovirus exposure and HLA in healthy donors. Notes on the study in general: Listed as cytomegalovirus-associated were more than 150 TCR beta chains.

The sequence derives from a man aged 60 to 69 in good health and CMV-seronegative. V gene TRBV29-1 combines with J gene TRBJ1-1; 10 positions agree with TRBD1. The sample taken for sequencing was PBMCs. The CDR3 nucleotides read TGCAGCGTTGGCCCGACAGGGGGCATTTCGGCTTTCTTT. This codes for CSVGPTGGISAFF.